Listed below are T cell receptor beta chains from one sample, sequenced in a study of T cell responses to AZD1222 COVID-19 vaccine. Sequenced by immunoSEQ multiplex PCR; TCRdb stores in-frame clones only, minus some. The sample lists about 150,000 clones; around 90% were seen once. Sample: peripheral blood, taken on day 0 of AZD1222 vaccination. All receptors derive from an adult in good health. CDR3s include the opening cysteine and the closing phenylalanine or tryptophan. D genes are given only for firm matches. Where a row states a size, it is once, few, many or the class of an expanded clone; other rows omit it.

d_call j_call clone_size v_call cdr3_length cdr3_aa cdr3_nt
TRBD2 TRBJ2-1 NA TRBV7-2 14 CASSPSGRGNEQFF TGTGCCAGCAGCCCTAGCGGGAGGGGCAATGAGCAGTTCTTC
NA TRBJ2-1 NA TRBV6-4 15 CASSDGGAGYNEQFF TGTGCCAGCAGTGACGGCGGGGCTGGCTACAATGAGCAGTTCTTC
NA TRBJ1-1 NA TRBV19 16 CASSTLRPSGWAEAFF TGTGCCAGTAGTACCCTACGACCGTCTGGGTGGGCTGAAGCTTTCTTT
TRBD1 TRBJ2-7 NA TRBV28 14 CARLKRQGAYEQYF TGTGCCAGGTTAAAAAGACAGGGCGCCTACGAGCAGTACTTC
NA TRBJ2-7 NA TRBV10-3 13 CAIGPSVAYEQYF TGTGCCATCGGGCCTAGCGTTGCCTACGAGCAGTACTTC
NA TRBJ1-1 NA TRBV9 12 CASSEQETKAFF TGTGCCAGCAGCGAACAGGAGACCAAAGCTTTCTTT
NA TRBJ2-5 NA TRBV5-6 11 CASSSAETQYF TGTGCCAGCAGCTCCGCGGAGACCCAGTACTTC
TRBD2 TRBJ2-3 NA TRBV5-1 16 CASSLGDSGSADTQYF TGCGCCAGCAGCTTGGGTGATAGCGGGAGCGCAGATACGCAGTATTTT
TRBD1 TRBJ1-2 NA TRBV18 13 CASSLGQSYGYTF TGTGCCAGCTCACTGGGACAGTCGTATGGCTACACCTTC
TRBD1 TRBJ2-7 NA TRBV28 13 CASSLGTGLEQYF TGTGCCAGCAGCCTAGGGACAGGGCTCGAGCAGTACTTC
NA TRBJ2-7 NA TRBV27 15 CASSPGRDGTYEQYF TGTGCCAGCAGTCCCGGGCGGGACGGGACATACGAGCAGTACTTC
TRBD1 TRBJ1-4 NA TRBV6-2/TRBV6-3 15 CASSNRQGADEKLFF TGTGCCAGCAGTAACAGACAGGGGGCTGATGAAAAACTGTTTTTT
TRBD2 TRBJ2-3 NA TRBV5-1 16 CASSFKRSSGSDTQYF TGCGCCAGCAGCTTTAAGCGGAGTAGCGGGAGTGATACGCAGTATTTT
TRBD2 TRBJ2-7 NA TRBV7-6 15 CASSSLAGGIYEQYF TGTGCCAGCAGCTCACTAGCGGGAGGTATATACGAGCAGTACTTC
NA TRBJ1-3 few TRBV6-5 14 CASSFGGSGNTIYF TGTGCCAGCAGTTTCGGGGGATCTGGAAACACCATATATTTT
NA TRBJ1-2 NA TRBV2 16 CASRGMGRLGGYGYTF TGTGCCAGCAGGGGGATGGGTAGGCTCGGGGGCTATGGCTACACCTTC
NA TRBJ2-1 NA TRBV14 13 CASSQDLLNEQFF TGTGCCAGCAGCCAAGATCTTCTCAATGAGCAGTTCTTC